This TCR beta chain was captured in a study of blood T cell repertoires in COVID-19. This clone showed up just once. Assay used: immunoSEQ multiplex PCR; TCRdb lists only in-frame clones, some missing. The data hold roughly 250,000 clones, with 85% to 90% observed a single time. V was shortened by 5 bases and J by 6 bases, with 16 bases between the two germline ends. The CDR3 runs to 14 residues. CDR1 and CDR2 (germline): LNHDA, SQIVND (reference sequence). Sequenced input: PBMCs or T cells enriched from blood (not recorded which). V gene TRBV19 combines with J gene TRBJ2-5; possible D gene TRBD1, 6 bases. This clonotype was obtained from a man aged 35 to 55 who had recovered from COVID-19. DNA of the CDR3: TGTGCCAGTAGTGAGGCAGGGGTGGGTCAGACCCAGTACTTC. This gives the protein CASSEAGVGQTQYF.